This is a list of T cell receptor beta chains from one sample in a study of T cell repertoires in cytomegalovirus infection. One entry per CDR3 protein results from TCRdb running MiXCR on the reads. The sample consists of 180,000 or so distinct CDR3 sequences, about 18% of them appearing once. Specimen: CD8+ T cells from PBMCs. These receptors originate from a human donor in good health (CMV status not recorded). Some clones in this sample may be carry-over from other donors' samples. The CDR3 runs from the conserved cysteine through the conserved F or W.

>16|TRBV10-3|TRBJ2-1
CAISDASGESYNEQFF
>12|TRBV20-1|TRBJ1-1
CSASRQGVEAFF
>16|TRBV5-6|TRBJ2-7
CASTIRGQGASYEQYF
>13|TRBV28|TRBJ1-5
CASQRQGSQPQHF
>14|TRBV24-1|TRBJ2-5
CATSDSGAQETQYF
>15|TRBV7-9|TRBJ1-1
CASSLARGLNTEAFF
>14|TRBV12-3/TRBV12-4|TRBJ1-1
CASSFRGGLSEAFF
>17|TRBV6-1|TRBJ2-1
CASSATVGQGNYNEQFF
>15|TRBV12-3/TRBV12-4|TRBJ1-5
CASSFKWHSNQPQHF
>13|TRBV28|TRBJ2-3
CASSSFSTDTQYF
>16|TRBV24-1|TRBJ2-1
CATSDLKQGNYNEQFF
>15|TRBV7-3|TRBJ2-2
CASSFPPANTGELFF
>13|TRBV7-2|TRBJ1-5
CASSLVTPGPQHF
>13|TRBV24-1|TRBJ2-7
CATSDQVTHEQYF
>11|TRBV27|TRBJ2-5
CASRVRETQYF
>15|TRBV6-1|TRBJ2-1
CASMSLAGGNNEQFF
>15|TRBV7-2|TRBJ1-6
CASSYPGTGGSPLHF
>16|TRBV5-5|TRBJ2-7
CASSLSGRGIFDEQYF
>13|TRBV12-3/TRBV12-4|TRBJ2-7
CASSLSGDYEQYF
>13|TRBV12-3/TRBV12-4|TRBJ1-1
CASSLPEGTEAFF